This TCR beta chain was captured by sequencing in a study of shared clonotypes between healthy human individuals. The study's findings and limits: It was observed that around 5% of naive CD4 clonotypes were shared across several donors.

Free of recent acute infections or vaccinations, the donors were healthy HIV-negative adults. Remarks on this clone: Its matching antigen is unknown.

Sequencing used immunoSEQ multiplex PCR; TCRdb keeps in-frame clones, though not all of them. Of approximately 1,000,000 clones in the sample, approximately 80% were seen once. Sequencing input: memory CD4+ T cells from PBMCs. Subset indicated: CD45RA-negative fraction. The receptor was derived from a man between 18 and 29 years old in good health. Some clones in this sample may be carry-over from other donors' samples.

CDR3 region: CASSLALGETQYF. The CDR3 DNA reads TGTGCCAGCAGCTTGGCACTGGGCGAGACCCAGTACTTC. The V and J genes are TRBV5-8 and TRBJ2-5; D is undetermined. Trimming removed 0 bases at V and 5 bases at J, with 8 bases between. The CDR3 spans 13 residues. CDR1 and CDR2 from the germline V gene are SGHTS and YDEGEE. The full variable domain, with the rest looked up from reference TRBV5-8 and TRBJ2-5, is EAGVTQSPTHLIKTRGQQATLRCSPISGHTSVYWYQQALGLGLQFLLWYDEGEERNRGNFPPRFSGRQFPNYSSELNVNALELEDSALYLCASSLALGETQYFGPGTRLLVL.